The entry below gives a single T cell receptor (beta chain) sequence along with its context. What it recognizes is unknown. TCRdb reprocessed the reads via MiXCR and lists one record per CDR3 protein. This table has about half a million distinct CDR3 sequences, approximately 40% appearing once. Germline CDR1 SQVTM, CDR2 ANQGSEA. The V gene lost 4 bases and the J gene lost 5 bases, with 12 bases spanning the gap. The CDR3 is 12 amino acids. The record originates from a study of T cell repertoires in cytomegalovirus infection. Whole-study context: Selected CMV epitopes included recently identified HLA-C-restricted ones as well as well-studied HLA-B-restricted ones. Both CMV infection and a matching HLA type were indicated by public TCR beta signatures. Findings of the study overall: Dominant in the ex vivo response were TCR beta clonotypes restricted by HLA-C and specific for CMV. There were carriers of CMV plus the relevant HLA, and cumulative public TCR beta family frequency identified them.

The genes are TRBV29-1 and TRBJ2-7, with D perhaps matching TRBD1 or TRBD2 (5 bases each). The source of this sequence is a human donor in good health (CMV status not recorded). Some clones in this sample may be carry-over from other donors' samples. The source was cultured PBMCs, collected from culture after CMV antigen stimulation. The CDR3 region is CSVGGFKDEQYF. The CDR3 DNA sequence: TGCAGCGTTGGGGGGTTCAAGGACGAGCAGTACTTC.